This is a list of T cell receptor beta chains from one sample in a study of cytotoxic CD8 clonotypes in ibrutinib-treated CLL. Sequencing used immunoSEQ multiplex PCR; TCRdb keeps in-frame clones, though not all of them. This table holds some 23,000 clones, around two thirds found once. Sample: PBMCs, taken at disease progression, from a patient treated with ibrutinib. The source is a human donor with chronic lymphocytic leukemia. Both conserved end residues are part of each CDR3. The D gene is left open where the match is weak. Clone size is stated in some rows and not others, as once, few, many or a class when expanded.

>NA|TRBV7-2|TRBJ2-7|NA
CASSFGGSSYEQYF
TGTGCCAGCAGCTTCGGGGGCTCATCCTACGAGCAGTACTTC
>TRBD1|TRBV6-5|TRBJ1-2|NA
CASSLSGTGPYGYTF
TGTGCCAGCAGTCTATCCGGGACAGGCCCCTATGGCTACACCTTC
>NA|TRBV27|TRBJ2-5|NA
CASSLDGLGGEETQYF
TGTGCCAGCAGTTTAGATGGCTTAGGGGGGGAGGAGACCCAGTACTTC
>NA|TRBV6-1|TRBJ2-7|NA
CASSSQGGSEQYF
TGTGCCAGCAGTTCCCAGGGGGGAAGCGAGCAGTACTTC
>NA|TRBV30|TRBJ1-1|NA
CAWRGIDNTEAFF
TGTGCCTGGAGGGGGATAGATAACACTGAAGCTTTCTTT
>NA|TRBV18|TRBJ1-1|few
CASSPQGNTEAFF
TGTGCCAGCTCACCACAGGGGAACACTGAAGCTTTCTTT
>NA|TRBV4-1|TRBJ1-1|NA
CASSHESMNTEAFF
TGCGCCAGCAGCCATGAGTCCATGAACACTGAAGCTTTCTTT
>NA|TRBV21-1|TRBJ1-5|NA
CASSKGRVFNQPQHF
TGTGCCAGCAGCAAGGGCAGGGTGTTTAATCAGCCCCAGCATTTT
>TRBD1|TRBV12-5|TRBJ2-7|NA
CASATGVIYEQYF
TGTGCTAGTGCAACAGGGGTAATCTACGAGCAGTACTTC
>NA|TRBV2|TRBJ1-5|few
CASRDIKGNQPQHF
TGTGCCAGCAGGGACATTAAGGGCAATCAGCCCCAGCATTTT
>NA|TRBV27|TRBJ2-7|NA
CASSPAGFLYEQYF
TGTGCCAGCAGTCCCGCCGGGTTCCTTTACGAGCAGTACTTC
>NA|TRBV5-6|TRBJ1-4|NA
CASSWGSEKLFF
TGTGCCAGCAGCTGGGGATCTGAAAAACTGTTTTTT